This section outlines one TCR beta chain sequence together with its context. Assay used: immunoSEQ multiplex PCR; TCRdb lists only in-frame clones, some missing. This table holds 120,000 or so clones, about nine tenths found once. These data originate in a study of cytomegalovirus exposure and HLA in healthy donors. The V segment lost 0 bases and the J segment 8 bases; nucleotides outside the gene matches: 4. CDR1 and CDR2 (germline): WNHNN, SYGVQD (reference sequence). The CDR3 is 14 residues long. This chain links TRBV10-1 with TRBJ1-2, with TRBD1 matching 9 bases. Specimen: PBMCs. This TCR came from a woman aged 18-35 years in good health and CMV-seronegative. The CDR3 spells CASSESGTGNGYTF. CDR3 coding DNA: TGCGCCAGCAGTGAGTCCGGGACAGGGAACGGCTACACCTTC.